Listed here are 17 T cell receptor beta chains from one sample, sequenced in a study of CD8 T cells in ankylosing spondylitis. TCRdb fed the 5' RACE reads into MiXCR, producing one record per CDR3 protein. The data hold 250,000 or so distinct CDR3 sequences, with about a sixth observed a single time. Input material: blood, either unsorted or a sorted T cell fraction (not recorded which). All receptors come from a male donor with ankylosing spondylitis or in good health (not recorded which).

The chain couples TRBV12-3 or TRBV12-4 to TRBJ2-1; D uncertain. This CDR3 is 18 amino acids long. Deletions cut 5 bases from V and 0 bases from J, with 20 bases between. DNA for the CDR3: TGTGCCAGCAGTCCCTCTTTAGGAGACTCAAGCTCCTACAATGAGCAGTTCTTC. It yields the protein CASSPSLGDSSSYNEQFF.

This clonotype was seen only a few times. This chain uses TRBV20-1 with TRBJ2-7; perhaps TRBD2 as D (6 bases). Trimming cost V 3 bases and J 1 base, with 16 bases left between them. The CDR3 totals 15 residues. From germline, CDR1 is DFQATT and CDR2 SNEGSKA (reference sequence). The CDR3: CSASDKWGDSYEQYF. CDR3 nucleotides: TGCAGTGCTAGTGACAAATGGGGGGATTCCTACGAGCAGTACTTC.

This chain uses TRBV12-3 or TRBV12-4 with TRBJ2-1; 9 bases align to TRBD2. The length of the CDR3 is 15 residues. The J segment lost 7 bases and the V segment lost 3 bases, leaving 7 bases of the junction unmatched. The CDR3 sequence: CASSFAGGAANEQFF. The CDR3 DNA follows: TGTGCCAGCAGTTTCGCGGGAGGGGCGGCGAATGAGCAGTTCTTC.

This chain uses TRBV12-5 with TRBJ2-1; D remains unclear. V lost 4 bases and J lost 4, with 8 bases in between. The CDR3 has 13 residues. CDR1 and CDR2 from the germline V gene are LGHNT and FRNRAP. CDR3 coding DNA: TGTGCTAGTGGTTCCCTTAGTTACAATGAGCAGTTCTTC. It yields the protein CASGSLSYNEQFF.

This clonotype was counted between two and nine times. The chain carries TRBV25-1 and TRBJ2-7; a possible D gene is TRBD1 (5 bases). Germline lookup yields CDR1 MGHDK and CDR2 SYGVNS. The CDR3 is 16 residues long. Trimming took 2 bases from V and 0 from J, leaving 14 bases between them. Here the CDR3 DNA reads TGTGCCAGCAGTGAAGAAGGGGTCTTGAGCTCCTACGAGCAGTACTTC. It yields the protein CASSEEGVLSSYEQYF.

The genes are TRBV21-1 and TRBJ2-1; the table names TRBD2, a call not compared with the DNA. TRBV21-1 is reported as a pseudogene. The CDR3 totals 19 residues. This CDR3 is CASSKAIAGGSRLWNEQFF. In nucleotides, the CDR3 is TGTGCCAGCAGCAAAGCTATAGCGGGAGGCTCCAGATTGTGGAATGAGCAGTTCTTC.

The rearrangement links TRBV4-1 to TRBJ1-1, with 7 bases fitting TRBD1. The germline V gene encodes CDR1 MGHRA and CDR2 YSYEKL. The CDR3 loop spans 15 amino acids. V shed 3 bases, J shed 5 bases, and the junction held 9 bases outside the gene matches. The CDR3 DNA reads TGCGCCAGCAGCCAGGTCTTGACAGGGAGTACTGAAGCTTTCTTT. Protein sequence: CASSQVLTGSTEAFF.

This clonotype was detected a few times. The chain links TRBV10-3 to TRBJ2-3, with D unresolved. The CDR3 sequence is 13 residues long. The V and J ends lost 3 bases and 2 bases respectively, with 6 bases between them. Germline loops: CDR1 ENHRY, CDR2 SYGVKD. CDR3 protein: CAISDYSTDTQYF. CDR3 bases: TGTGCCATCAGTGACTACTCCACAGATACGCAGTATTTT.

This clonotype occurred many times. CDR3 coding DNA: TGTGCCAGCAGTGGGGACAGGGGCCATTCCAATCAGCCCCAGCATTTT. Amino acid sequence: CASSGDRGHSNQPQHF. The J gene is TRBJ1-5, the V gene TRBV2; TRBD1 matches at 10 bases. Germline V CDR1 and CDR2: SNHLY, FYNNEI. The length of the CDR3 is 16 residues. The V and J ends lost 4 bases and 3 bases, in that order; junction bases with no gene match: 6.

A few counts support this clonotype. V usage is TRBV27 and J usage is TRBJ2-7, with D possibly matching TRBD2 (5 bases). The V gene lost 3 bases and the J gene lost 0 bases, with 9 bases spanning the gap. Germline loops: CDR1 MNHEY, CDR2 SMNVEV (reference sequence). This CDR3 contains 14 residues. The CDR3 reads CASSFGRVSYEQYF. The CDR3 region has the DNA TGTGCCAGCAGTTTCGGGCGGGTCTCCTACGAGCAGTACTTC.

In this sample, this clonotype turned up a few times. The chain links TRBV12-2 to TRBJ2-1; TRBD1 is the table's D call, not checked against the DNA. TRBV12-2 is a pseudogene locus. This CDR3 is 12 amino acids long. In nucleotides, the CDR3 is TGTACTGGCAGGGTTACTTCCAATGAGCAGTTCTTC. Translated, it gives CTGRVTSNEQFF.

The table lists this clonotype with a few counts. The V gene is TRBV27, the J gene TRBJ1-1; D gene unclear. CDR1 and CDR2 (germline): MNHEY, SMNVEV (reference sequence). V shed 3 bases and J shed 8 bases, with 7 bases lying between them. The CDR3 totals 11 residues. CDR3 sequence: CASSFLGEAFF. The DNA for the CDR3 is TGTGCCAGCAGTTTCCTAGGCGAAGCTTTCTTT.

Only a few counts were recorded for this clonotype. CDR3 coding DNA: TGCAGCGTGGTACAGGGGGGGCACTCCTACGAGCAGTACTTC. This translates into CSVVQGGHSYEQYF. The V and J genes are TRBV29-1 and TRBJ2-7; TRBD1 is a possible D gene (8 bases). The CDR3 runs 14 residues. Germline CDR1 SQVTM, CDR2 ANQGSEA. V lost 6 bases and J lost 0, with 15 bases in between.

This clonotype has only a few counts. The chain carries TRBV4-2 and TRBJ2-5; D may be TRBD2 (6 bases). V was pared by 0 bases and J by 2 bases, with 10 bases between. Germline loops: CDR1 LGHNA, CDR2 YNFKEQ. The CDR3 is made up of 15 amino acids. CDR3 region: CASSQDPLAQETQYF. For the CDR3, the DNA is TGTGCCAGCAGCCAAGATCCACTAGCACAAGAGACCCAGTACTTC.

CDR3 residues: CASSAWVVAADTQYF. CDR3 DNA: TGTGCCAGCAGCGCCTGGGTTGTCGCCGCAGATACGCAGTATTTT. The chain uses TRBV9 and TRBJ2-3, with unresolved D. The ends were cut back, 3 bases at V and 4 bases at J, with 15 bases in the middle. The germline gives CDR1 SGDLS, CDR2 YYNGEE. CDR3 length: 15 amino acids. Together with reference TRBV9 and TRBJ2-3, the CDR3 gives the full variable domain: DSGVTQTPKHLITATGQRVTLRCSPRSGDLSVYWYQQSLDQGLQFLIQYYNGEERAKGNILERFSAQQFPDLHSELNLSSLELGDSALYFCASSAWVVAADTQYFGPGTRLTVL.

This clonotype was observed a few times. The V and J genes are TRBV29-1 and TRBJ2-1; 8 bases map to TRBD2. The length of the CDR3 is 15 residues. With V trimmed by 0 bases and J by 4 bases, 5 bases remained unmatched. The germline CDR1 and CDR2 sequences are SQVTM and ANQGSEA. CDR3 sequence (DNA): TGCAGCGTTGAAGATCTCGAGCGGGGGTACAATGAGCAGTTCTTC. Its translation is CSVEDLERGYNEQFF.

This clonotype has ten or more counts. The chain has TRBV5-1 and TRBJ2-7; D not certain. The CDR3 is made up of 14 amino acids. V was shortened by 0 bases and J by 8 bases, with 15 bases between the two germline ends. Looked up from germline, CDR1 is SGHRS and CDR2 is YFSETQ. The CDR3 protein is CASSLDPEPPQQYF. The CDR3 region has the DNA TGCGCCAGCAGCTTGGACCCCGAGCCTCCCCAGCAGTACTTC.